This TCR beta chain stems from a study of vaccination and CD4 T cells after COVID-19. Study summary: Median time from COVID diagnosis to post-COVID sampling was 101 days (35 to 161). Samples were taken after vaccination, a median of around 67 days after dose two, with a range of 14 to 241. Investigators stimulated cells with overlapping spike peptides drawn from SARS-CoV-2, HCoV-NL63, HCoV-OC43 and HCoV-229E.

The study, taken as a whole, reports: Median numbers of SARS-CoV-2-reactive clonotypes increased from approximately 23 to 38 (not a significant change).

Treatment described: approximately 9-day PBMC culture with coronavirus spike peptide pools or control peptides (ViraFEST assay). With regard to this clonotype: Its antigen remains unidentified.

The assay that was used to sequence DNA from cultured CD4+ T cells was the Oncomine TCR Beta short-read assay. MiXCR, applied by TCRdb to the PCR reads, yields one record per CDR3 protein. The sample contains 20,000 to 25,000 distinct CDR3 sequences, almost 50% of which appear only once. Germline trimming cut 4 bases from V and 7 bases from J; bases unmatched to any gene: 7. This CDR3 is built from 14 residues. Germline lookup yields CDR1 MGHRA and CDR2 YSYEKL. The J gene is TRBJ1-1, the V gene TRBV4-1, with 9 bases aligning to TRBD1. The receptor was derived from a human donor who had recovered from COVID-19. Sequencing used CD4+ T cells from blood, cultured in vitro. The CDR3 region is CASSRSGTGLEAFF. The CDR3 nucleotides read TGCGCCAGCAGCCGTTCCGGGACAGGGCTTGAAGCTTTCTTT.